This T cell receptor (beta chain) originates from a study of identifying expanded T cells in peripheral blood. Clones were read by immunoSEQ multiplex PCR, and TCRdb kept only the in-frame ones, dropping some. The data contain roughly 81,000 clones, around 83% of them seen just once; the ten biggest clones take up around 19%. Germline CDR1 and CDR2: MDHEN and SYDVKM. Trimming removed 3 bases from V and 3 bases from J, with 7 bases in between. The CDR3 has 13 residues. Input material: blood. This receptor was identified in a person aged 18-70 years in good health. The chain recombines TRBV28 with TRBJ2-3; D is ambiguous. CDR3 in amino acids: CASSLYQTDTQYF. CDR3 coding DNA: TGTGCCAGCAGTTTGTATCAGACAGATACGCAGTATTTT.